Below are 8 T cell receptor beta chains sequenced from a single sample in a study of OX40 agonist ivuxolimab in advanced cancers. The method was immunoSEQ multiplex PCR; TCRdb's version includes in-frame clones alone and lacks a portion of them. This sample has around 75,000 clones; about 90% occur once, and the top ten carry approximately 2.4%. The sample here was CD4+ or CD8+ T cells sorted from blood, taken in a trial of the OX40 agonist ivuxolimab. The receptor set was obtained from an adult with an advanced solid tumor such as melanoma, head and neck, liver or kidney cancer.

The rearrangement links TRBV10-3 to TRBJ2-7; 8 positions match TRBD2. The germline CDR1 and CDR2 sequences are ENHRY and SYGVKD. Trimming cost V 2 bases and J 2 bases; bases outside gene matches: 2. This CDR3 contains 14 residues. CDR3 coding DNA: TGTGCCATCAGTGAGGCGCGGGGGGCCTACGAGCAGTACTTC. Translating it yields CAISEARGAYEQYF.

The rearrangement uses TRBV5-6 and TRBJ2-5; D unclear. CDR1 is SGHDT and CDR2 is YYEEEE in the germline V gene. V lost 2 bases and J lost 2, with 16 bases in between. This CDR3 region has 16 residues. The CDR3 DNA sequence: TGTGCCAGCAGCTTTGCCCCCCCAAGGCGGCAAGAGACCCAGTACTTC. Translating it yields CASSFAPPRRQETQYF.

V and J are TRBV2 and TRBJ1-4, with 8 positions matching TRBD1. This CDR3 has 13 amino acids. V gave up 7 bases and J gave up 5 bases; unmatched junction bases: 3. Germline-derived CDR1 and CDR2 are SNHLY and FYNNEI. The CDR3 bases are TGTGCCAGCAACCGGGACAGGAATGAAAAACTGTTTTTT. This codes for CASNRDRNEKLFF.

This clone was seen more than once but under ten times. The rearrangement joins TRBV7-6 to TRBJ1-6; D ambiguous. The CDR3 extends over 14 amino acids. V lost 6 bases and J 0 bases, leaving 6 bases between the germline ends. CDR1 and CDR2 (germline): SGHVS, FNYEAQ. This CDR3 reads CASSVSSYNSPLHF. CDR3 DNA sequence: TGTGCCAGCAGTGTTAGCTCCTATAATTCACCCCTCCACTTT. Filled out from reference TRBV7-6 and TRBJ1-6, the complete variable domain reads GAGVSQSPRYKVTKRGQDVALRCDPISGHVSLYWYRQALGQGPEFLTYFNYEAQQDKSGLPNDRFSAERPEGSISTLTIQRTEQRDSAMYRCASSVSSYNSPLHFGNGTRLTVT.

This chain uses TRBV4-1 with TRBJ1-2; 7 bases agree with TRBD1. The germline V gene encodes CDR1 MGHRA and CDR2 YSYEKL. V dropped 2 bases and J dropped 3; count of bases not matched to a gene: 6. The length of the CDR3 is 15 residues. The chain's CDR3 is CASSQKEGADYGYTF. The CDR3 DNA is TGCGCCAGCAGCCAAAAGGAGGGGGCTGACTATGGCTACACCTTC.

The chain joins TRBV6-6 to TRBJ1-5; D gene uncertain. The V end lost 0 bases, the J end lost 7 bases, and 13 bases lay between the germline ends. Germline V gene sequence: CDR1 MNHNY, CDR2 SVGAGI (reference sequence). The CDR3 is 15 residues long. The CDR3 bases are TGTGCCAGCAGTTACTCTTTTCCAGACGCGCAGCCCCAGCATTTT. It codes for CASSYSFPDAQPQHF.

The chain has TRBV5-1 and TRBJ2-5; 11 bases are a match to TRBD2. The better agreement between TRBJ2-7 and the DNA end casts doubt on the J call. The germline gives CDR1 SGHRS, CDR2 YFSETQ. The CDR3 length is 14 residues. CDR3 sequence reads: CASSGTSGFHEQYF. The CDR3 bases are TGCGCCAGCAGCGGGACTAGCGGTTTCCACGAGCAGTACTTC.

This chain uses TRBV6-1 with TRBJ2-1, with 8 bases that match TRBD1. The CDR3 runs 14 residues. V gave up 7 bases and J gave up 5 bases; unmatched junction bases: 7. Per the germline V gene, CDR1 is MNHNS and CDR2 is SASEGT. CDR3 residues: CASTRRDRHNEQFF. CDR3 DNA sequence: TGTGCCAGCACCCGGCGGGACAGGCACAATGAGCAGTTCTTC.